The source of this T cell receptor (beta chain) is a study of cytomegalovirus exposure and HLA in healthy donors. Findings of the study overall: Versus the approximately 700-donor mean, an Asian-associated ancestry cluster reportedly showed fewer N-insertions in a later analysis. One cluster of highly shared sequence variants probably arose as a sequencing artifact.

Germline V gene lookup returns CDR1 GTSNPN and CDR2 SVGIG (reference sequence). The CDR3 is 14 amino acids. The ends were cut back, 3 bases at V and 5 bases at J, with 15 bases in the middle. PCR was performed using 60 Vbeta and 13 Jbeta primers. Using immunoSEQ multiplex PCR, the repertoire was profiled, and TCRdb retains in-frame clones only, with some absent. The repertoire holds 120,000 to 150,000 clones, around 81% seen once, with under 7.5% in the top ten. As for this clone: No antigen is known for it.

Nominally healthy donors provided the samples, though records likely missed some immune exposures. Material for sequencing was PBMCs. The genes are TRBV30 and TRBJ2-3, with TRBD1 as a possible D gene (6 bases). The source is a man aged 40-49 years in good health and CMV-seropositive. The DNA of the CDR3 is TGTGCCTGGAGCCCTGGGACACCCGGAGATACGCAGTATTTT. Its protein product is CAWSPGTPGDTQYF. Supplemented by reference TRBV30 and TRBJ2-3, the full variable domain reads SQTIHQWPATLVQPVGSPLSLECTVEGTSNPNLYWYRQAAGRGLQLLFYSVGIGQISSEVPQNLSASRPQDRQFILSSKKLLLSDSGFYLCAWSPGTPGDTQYFGPGTRLTVL.